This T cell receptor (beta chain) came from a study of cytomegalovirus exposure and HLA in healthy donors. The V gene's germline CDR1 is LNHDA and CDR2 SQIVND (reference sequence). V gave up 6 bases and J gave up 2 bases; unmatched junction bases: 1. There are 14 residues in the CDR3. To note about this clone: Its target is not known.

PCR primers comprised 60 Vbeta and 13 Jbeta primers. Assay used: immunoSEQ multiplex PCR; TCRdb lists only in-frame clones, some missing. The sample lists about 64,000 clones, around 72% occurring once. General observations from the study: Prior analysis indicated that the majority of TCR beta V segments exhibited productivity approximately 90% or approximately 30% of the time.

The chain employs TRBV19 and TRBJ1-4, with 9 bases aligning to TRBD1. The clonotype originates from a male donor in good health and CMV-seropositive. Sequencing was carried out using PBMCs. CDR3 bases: TGTGCCAGTAGAACAGGGGGCACTAATGAAAAACTGTTTTTT. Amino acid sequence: CASRTGGTNEKLFF. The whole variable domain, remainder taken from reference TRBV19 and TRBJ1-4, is DGGITQSPKYLFRKEGQNVTLSCEQNLNHDAMYWYRQDPGQGLRLIYYSQIVNDFQKGDIAEGYSVSREKKESFPLTVTSAQKNPTAFYLCASRTGGTNEKLFFGSGTQLSVL.